A selection of T cell receptor beta chains follows, all from one sample in a study of blood T cell repertoires in COVID-19. Sequenced by immunoSEQ multiplex PCR; TCRdb stores in-frame clones only, minus some. The sample contains roughly 250,000 clones, approximately 84% of which appear only once. The sequencing sample was made of peripheral blood. The receptor source for this set is a man between 45 and 60 years old with acute or convalescent COVID-19. Both conserved end residues are part of each CDR3. D genes are given only for firm matches. Size values are once, few and many counts, or a class for expanded clones, and some rows have none.

clone_size	v_call	d_call	j_call	cdr3_nt	cdr3_aa
.	TRBV30	.	TRBJ2-2	TGTGCCTGGAGTCTGTGGGGCTCCGGGGAGCTGTTTTTT	CAWSLWGSGELFF
.	TRBV2	TRBD1	TRBJ1-4	TGTGCCAGCAGGTCCGGGACAGGGGGTTGGGAAAAACTGTTTTTT	CASRSGTGGWEKLFF
.	TRBV9	TRBD1	TRBJ2-3	TGTGCCAGCAGCGTAGCTGGGACAGGCAATACGCAGTATTTT	CASSVAGTGNTQYF
.	TRBV6-5	.	TRBJ2-1	TGTGCCAGCAGTTACGGCTATGAGCAGTTCTTC	CASSYGYEQFF
few	TRBV9	.	TRBJ1-1	TGTGCCAGCAGCGTATCCGAGGGCACTGAAGCTTTCTTT	CASSVSEGTEAFF
few	TRBV2	TRBD2	TRBJ2-7	TGTGCCAGCAGAGATCTAGCGGGAGGATCCTACGAGCAGTACTTC	CASRDLAGGSYEQYF
.	TRBV5-5	TRBD1	TRBJ1-6	TGTGCCAGCAGCTCCTCCCGGGACAGGGTTTCACCCCTCCACTTT	CASSSSRDRVSPLHF
few	TRBV11-2	.	TRBJ2-7	TGTGCCAGCAGCTTAGGGGTCAGGGTCTACGAGCAGTACTTC	CASSLGVRVYEQYF
few	TRBV15	.	TRBJ2-7	TGTGCCACCAGCAGACTCCTAGGACAAGTTCGCGAGCAGTACTTC	CATSRLLGQVREQYF
.	TRBV19	.	TRBJ2-3	TGTGCCAGTAGTACCGGACGAGCAGGGGCAGATACGCAGTATTTT	CASSTGRAGADTQYF
.	TRBV5-4	TRBD1	TRBJ2-3	TGTGCCAGCAGCTTGGGGGACAGGGATGCAGATACGCAGTATTTT	CASSLGDRDADTQYF
.	TRBV10-3	TRBD1	TRBJ2-3	TGTGCCTCAAGGCCGGACAGGTCGGAAGATACGCAGTATTTT	CASRPDRSEDTQYF
.	TRBV14	TRBD1	TRBJ2-7	TGTGCCAGCAGCCACGCTCCCGGGACAGGGGGCAACGAGCAGTACTTC	CASSHAPGTGGNEQYF
.	TRBV18	TRBD1	TRBJ1-1	TGTGCCAGCTCACGGGAAACAGGGGGGAACACTGAAGCTTTCTTT	CASSRETGGNTEAFF
.	TRBV18	.	TRBJ2-1	TGTGCCAGCTCACCAGAACGGGTACCCTACAATGAGCAGTTCTTC	CASSPERVPYNEQFF
.	TRBV9	TRBD2	TRBJ2-1	TGTGCCAGCAGCGTATCCGGGAGGGTACATGAGCAGTTCTTC	CASSVSGRVHEQFF
.	TRBV7-9	TRBD1	TRBJ1-4	TGTGCCAGCAGCTTTGGGACAGGGAGTGAAAAACTGTTTTTT	CASSFGTGSEKLFF
.	TRBV7-9	.	TRBJ2-7	TGTGCCAGCAGCCCTATAAGTGGTTCCTACGAGCAGTACTTC	CASSPISGSYEQYF
.	TRBV7-6	TRBD2	TRBJ2-1	TGTGCCAGCAGCTTAGCGGAAGGCGGGAGGGGGCGAGACAATGAGCAGTTCTTC	CASSLAEGGRGRDNEQFF
.	TRBV6-5	.	TRBJ2-1	TGTGCCAGCAGCCAACACGACAGCACTGGGGAGCAGTTCTTC	CASSQHDSTGEQFF